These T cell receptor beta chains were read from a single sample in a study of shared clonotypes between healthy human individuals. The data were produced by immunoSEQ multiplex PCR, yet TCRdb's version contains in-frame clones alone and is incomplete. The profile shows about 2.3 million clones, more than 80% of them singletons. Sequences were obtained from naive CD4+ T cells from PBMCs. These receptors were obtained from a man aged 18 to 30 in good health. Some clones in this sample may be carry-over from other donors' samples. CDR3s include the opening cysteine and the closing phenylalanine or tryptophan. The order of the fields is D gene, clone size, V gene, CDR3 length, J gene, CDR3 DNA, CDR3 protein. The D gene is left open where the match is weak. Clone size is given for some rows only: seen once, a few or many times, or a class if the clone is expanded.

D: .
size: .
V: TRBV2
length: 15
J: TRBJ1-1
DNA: TGTGCCAGCAGTAAAGAGACAGGATGGAACACTGAAGCTTTCTTT
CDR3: CASSKETGWNTEAFF

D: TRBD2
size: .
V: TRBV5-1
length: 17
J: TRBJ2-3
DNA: TGCGCCAGCAGCTCCCACACACTAGGACTAGTTACAGATACGCAGTATTTT
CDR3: CASSSHTLGLVTDTQYF

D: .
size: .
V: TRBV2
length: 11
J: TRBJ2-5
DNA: TGTGCCAGCAGTGGTCACGAGACCCAGTACTTC
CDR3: CASSGHETQYF

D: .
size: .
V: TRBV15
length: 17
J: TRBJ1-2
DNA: TGTGCCACCAGCCCCTCTGAGTACAGGGCGGAGGACTATGGCTACACCTTC
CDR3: CATSPSEYRAEDYGYTF

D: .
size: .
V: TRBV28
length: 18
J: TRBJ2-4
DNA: TGTGCCAGCAGTTTATGGCGCCCGACTAGAATAGCCAAAAACATTCAGTACTTC
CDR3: CASSLWRPTRIAKNIQYF

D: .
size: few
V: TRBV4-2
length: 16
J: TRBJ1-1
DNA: TGTGCCAGCAGCCAAGTCGGGGAGGGGACGAACACTGAAGCTTTCTTT
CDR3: CASSQVGEGTNTEAFF

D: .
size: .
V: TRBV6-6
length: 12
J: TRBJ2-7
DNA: TGTGCCAGCAGTTCAGGGCTCCACGAGCAGTACTTC
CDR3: CASSSGLHEQYF

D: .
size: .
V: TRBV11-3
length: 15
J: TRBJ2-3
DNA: TGTGCCAGCAGCTTGGGCGGAGTTAACACAGATACGCAGTATTTT
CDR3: CASSLGGVNTDTQYF

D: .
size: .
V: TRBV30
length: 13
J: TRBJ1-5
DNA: TGTGCCTGGAGTGTGCAGGCCGATCAGCCCCAGCATTTT
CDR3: CAWSVQADQPQHF

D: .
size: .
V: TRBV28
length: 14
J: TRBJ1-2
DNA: TGTGCCAGCAGTTTACGGGGCCCCCCCCGTGGCTACACCTTC
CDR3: CASSLRGPPRGYTF

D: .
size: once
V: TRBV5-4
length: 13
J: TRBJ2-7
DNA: TGTGCCAGCTCCAAATGGGAGAGGTACGAGCAGTACTTC
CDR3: CASSKWERYEQYF

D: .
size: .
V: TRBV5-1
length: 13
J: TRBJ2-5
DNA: TGCGCCAGCAGCGACGCCATGAAAGAGACCCAGTACTTC
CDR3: CASSDAMKETQYF

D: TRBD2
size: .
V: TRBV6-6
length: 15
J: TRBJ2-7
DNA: TGTGCCAGCAGCCACCCCGGGCGGGAGCGGGACGAGCAGTACTTC
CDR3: CASSHPGRERDEQYF

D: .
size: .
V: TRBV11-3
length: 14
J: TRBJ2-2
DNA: TGTGCCAGCACCACTGATGACAGCACCGGGGAGCTGTTTTTT
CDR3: CASTTDDSTGELFF

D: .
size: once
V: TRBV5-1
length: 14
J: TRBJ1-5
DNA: TGCGCCAGCAGCTTGGGGGGGACGGAACAGCCCCAGCATTTT
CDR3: CASSLGGTEQPQHF

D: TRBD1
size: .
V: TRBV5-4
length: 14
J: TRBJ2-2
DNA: TGTGCCAGCAGTTGGGACAGGAACACCGGGGAGCTGTTTTTT
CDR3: CASSWDRNTGELFF

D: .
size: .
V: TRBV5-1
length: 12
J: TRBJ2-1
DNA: TGCGCCAGCAGCCCTAGTCGGAATGAGCAGTTCTTC
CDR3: CASSPSRNEQFF

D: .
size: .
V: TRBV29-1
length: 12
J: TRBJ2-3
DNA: TGCAGCGTTGAAGAGGGCACAGATACGCAGTATTTT
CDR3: CSVEEGTDTQYF

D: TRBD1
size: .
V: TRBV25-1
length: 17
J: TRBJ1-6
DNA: TGTGCCAGCAGTGAATTGCGAGGACAGGGGAACAGTTCACCCCTCCACTTT
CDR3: CASSELRGQGNSSPLHF

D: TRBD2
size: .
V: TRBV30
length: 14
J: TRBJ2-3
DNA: TGTGCCTGGAGTGAAACTAGCGGTAGGGATACGCAGTATTTT
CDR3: CAWSETSGRDTQYF

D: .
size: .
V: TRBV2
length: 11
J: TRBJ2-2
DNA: TGTGCCAGCAAGCTCACCGGGGAGCTGTTTTTT
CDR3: CASKLTGELFF

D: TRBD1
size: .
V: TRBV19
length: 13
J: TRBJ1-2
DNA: TGTGCCAGTTGGGAGGACAGGGGAGGCGGCTACACCTTC
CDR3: CASWEDRGGGYTF

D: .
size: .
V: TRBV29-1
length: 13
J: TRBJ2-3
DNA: TGCAGCGGTACAGATGTTCCCACAGATACGCAGTATTTT
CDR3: CSGTDVPTDTQYF

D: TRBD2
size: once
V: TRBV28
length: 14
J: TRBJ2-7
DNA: TGTGCCAGCAGTACTAGCGGGAGGTCCTACGAGCAGTACTTC
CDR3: CASSTSGRSYEQYF

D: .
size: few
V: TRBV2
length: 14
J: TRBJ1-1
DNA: TGTGCCAGCAGTGACAACACTCTGAACACTGAAGCTTTCTTT
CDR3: CASSDNTLNTEAFF

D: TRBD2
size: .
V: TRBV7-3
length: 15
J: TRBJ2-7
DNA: TGTGCCAGCAGTCTCACAGCGGGAGTGTTCTACGAGCAGTACTTC
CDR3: CASSLTAGVFYEQYF

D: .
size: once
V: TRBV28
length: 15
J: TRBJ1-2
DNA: TGTGCCAGCAGTTCCCCGAAGGGTACTAACTATGGCTACACCTTC
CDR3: CASSSPKGTNYGYTF

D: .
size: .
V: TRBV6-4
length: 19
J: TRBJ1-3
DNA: TGTGCCAGCAGTGACGATAACTCAGGTGTGGGTCTCTCTGGAAACACCATATATTTT
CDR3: CASSDDNSGVGLSGNTIYF

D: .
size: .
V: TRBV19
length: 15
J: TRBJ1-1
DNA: TGTGCCAGTAGTATTTCGGGGACTATGAACACTGAAGCTTTCTTT
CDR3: CASSISGTMNTEAFF

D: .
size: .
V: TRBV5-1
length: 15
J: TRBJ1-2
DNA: TGCGCCAGCAGCCCCTACCCTTTTGCTAACTATGGCTACACCTTC
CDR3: CASSPYPFANYGYTF

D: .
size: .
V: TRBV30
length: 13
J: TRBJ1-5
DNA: TGTGCCTGGAATCGTGGGGCGAGCCAGCCCCAGCATTTT
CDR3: CAWNRGASQPQHF

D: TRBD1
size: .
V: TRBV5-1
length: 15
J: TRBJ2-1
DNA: TGCGCCAGCAGCCAGACAGGGGGTGGATACAATGAGCAGTTCTTC
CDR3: CASSQTGGGYNEQFF

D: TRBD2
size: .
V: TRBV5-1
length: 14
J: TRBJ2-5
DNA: TGCGCCAGCATAGCAATAGCGGGAGTGGGGACCCAGTACTTC
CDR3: CASIAIAGVGTQYF

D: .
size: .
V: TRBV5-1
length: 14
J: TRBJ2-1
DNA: TGCGCCAGCAGCCCTGGTCTGCGGTACAATGAGCAGTTCTTC
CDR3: CASSPGLRYNEQFF

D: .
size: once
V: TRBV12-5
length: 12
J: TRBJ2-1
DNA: TGTGCTAGTGGGGCAGGGGGGGATGAGCAGTTCTTC
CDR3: CASGAGGDEQFF

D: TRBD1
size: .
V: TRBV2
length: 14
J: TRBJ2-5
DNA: TGTGCCAGCAGTGAGGGACAGGACCAAGAGACCCAGTACTTC
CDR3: CASSEGQDQETQYF

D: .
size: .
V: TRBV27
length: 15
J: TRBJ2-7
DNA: TGTGCCAGCAGTAAAGACGGGATCAACCCCTACGAGCAGTACTTC
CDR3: CASSKDGINPYEQYF

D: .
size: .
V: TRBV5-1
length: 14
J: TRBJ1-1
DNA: TGCGCCAGCAGCTTGGACGGCTTGAACACTGAAGCTTTCTTT
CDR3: CASSLDGLNTEAFF

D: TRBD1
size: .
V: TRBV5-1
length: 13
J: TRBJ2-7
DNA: TGCGCCAGCAGCACAGGACAGGGTGGCGAGCAGTACTTC
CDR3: CASSTGQGGEQYF

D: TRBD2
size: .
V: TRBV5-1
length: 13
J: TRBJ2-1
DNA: TGCGCCAGCAGCTTGTCTAGCGGGGGGGAGCAGTTCTTC
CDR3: CASSLSSGGEQFF

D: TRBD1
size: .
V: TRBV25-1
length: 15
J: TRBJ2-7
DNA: TGTGCCAGCAGTGACCAAGGACAGGTGGTGTACGAGCAGTACTTC
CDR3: CASSDQGQVVYEQYF

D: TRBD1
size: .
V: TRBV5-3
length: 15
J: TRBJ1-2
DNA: TGTGCCAGAAGCTCCCAGGGGGCTATTAACTATGGCTACACCTTC
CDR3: CARSSQGAINYGYTF

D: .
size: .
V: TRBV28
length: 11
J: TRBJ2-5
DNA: TGTGCCAGCAGTGATGAAGAGACCCAGTACTTC
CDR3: CASSDEETQYF

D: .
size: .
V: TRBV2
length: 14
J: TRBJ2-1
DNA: TGTGCCAGCAGTGGGGACACTATCGCCAATGAGCAGTTCTTC
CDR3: CASSGDTIANEQFF

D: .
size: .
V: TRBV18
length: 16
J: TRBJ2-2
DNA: TGTGCCAGCTCACTGTTAGGAGGCCCAAGCACCGGGGAGCTGTTTTTT
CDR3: CASSLLGGPSTGELFF

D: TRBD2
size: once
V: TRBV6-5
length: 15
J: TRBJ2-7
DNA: TGTGCCAGCAAACCGGGACTAGCGGGAGGCCACGAGCAGTACTTC
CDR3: CASKPGLAGGHEQYF

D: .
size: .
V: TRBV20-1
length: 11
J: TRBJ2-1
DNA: TGCAGTGCTTCGCGCCCCAATGAGCAGTTCTTC
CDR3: CSASRPNEQFF

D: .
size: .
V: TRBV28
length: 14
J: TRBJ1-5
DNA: TGTGCCAGCAGTTTAGCGGCCAGGGGTCAGCCCCAGCATTTT
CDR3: CASSLAARGQPQHF

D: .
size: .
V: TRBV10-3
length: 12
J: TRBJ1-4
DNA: TGTGCCATCAGTGAAGGTAATGAAAAACTGTTTTTT
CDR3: CAISEGNEKLFF

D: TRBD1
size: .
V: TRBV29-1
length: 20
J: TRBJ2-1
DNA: TGCAGCGTTGGGGGAACAAAGGACAGGTCCGACCCAACCTCCTACAATGAGCAGTTCTTC
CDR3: CSVGGTKDRSDPTSYNEQFF